Listed here are 28 T cell receptor beta chains from one sample, sequenced in a study of T-cell memory formation after mild COVID-19. Each CDR3 protein gets one entry after TCRdb re-called the 5' RACE reads with MiXCR. The sample yields tens of thousands of distinct CDR3 sequences, about 16% seen once. Sequencing was performed on PBMCs or a T cell subset sorted from them (not recorded which). The receptors come from an adult who had mild COVID-19 (a few samples of this study predate the infection). Cell type and time point are not known.

This chain links TRBV7-2 with TRBJ2-5; 9 bases agree with TRBD2. The CDR3 is 17 amino acids. Germline V gene sequence: CDR1 SGHTA, CDR2 FQGNSA. The V gene end was trimmed by 3 bases and the J gene end by 1 base; junction bases not matched to a gene: 9. The CDR3 here is CASSLPAGGRIQETQYF. The CDR3 region has the DNA TGTGCCAGCAGCTTGCCAGCGGGGGGCCGCATCCAAGAGACCCAGTACTTC.

The chain employs TRBV29-1 and TRBJ2-3; 7 bases match TRBD2. The J segment lost 7 bases and the V segment lost 6 bases, leaving 4 bases of the junction unmatched. Germline V lookup: CDR1 SQVTM, CDR2 ANQGSEA. This CDR3 contains 11 residues. The CDR3 region has the DNA TGCAGCGTCCGCGGGGGAAATACGCAGTATTTT. This gives the protein CSVRGGNTQYF.

The gene calls are TRBV6-5 and TRBJ1-3; a weak D match, TRBD1 (5 bases). This CDR3 has 13 amino acids. V lost 2 bases, J lost 8 bases, and 10 bases lay in between. Germline V gives CDR1 MNHEY, CDR2 SVGAGI. The chain's CDR3 is CASSYAQGYTIYF. DNA for the CDR3: TGTGCCAGCAGTTACGCCCAGGGATACACCATATATTTT.

This clonotype was observed many times. The chain is built from TRBV6-5 and TRBJ2-3, with a possible D match to TRBD2 (7 bases). Germline CDR1 and CDR2: MNHEY and SVGAGI. V was shortened by 5 bases and J by 1 base, with 19 bases between the two germline ends. The CDR3 spans 17 residues. CDR3 loop: CASSTFLGGGGTDTQYF. CDR3 in DNA: TGTGCCAGCAGTACCTTCCTGGGGGGGGGCGGCACAGATACGCAGTATTTT.

This sequence joins TRBV7-8 and TRBJ2-5; 9 nucleotides agree with TRBD1. V shed 4 bases, J shed 0 bases, and the junction held 3 bases outside the gene matches. Germline CDR1 SGHVS, CDR2 FQNEAQ. The CDR3 length is 15 residues. CDR3 DNA sequence: TGTGCCAGCAGCTACGGGACAGGGAACCAAGAGACCCAGTACTTC. It codes for CASSYGTGNQETQYF.

Ten or more counts support this clonotype. V usage is TRBV27 and J usage is TRBJ2-2, with TRBD2 identical over 11 bases. Losses at the gene ends were 7 bases for V and 8 bases for J; bases not matched to a gene: 21. This CDR3 has 19 amino acids. Germline CDR1 MNHEY, CDR2 SMNVEV (reference sequence). The CDR3 DNA sequence: TGTGCCAGCACCCTTTATGCCCAGGGGACTAGCGGCAACAGAGGGGAGCTGTTTTTT. Translated: CASTLYAQGTSGNRGELFF.

This clonotype has at least ten counts. The V call is TRBV20-1, the J call TRBJ2-3; 13 nucleotides agree with TRBD2. This CDR3 is 15 amino acids long. CDR1 is DFQATT, CDR2 SNEGSKA, per germline (reference sequence). V dropped 3 bases and J dropped 7; count of bases not matched to a gene: 7. In DNA form, the CDR3 reads TGCAGTGCTAGCGGCGGACTAGCGGGAGCGAATACGCAGTATTTT. Protein product: CSASGGLAGANTQYF.

This clonotype appeared many times. This sequence joins TRBV11-2 and TRBJ2-5; D is ambiguous. V was shortened by 0 bases and J by 1 base, with 6 bases between the two germline ends. Germline assignment: CDR1 SGHAT and CDR2 FQNNGV. The CDR3 runs 14 residues. The CDR3 protein is CASSLDRTQETQYF. The CDR3, as DNA: TGTGCCAGCAGCTTAGATAGGACCCAAGAGACCCAGTACTTC. Using reference TRBV11-2 and TRBJ2-5 for the parts outside the CDR3, the full variable domain is EAGVAQSPRYKIIEKRQSVAFWCNPISGHATLYWYQQILGQGPKLLIQFQNNGVVDDSQLPKDRFSAERLKGVDSTLKIQPAKLEDSAVYLCASSLDRTQETQYFGPGTRLLVL.

This clonotype has ten or more counts. V usage is TRBV7-2 and J usage is TRBJ2-1; 11 positions match TRBD2. The length of the CDR3 is 16 residues. CDR1 is SGHTA, CDR2 FQGNSA, per germline. The V segment lost 5 bases and the J segment 7 bases; nucleotides outside the gene matches: 10. The CDR3 sequence: CASSPRLAGPGNEQFF. In nucleotides, the CDR3 is TGTGCCAGCAGCCCCAGACTAGCGGGACCAGGGAATGAGCAGTTCTTC.

This clonotype has a count of ten or more. The chain couples TRBV18 to TRBJ1-1, with TRBD1 matching over 7 bases. The V gene end was trimmed by 5 bases and the J gene end by 4 bases; junction bases not matched to a gene: 7. The CDR3 extends over 14 amino acids. Germline CDR1 KGHSH, CDR2 LQKENI. CDR3 residues: CASSTQGLSTEAFF. The CDR3 DNA reads as TGTGCCAGCTCAACACAGGGGCTGAGCACTGAAGCTTTCTTT.

This clonotype was recorded at least ten times. This chain joins TRBV11-1 and TRBJ2-4; weak D call: TRBD2 (5 bases). The CDR3 totals 12 residues. Trimming left V 0 bases short and J 9 bases short, with 6 bases between. Germline V gene data show CDR1 as SGHAT and CDR2 as FQDESV (reference sequence). This CDR3 is CASSLARGIQYF. In DNA form, the CDR3 reads TGTGCCAGCAGCTTAGCTCGGGGCATTCAGTACTTC.

This clonotype showed up many times. The chain is built from TRBV7-2 and TRBJ2-7; no firm D call. V lost 4 bases, J lost 3 bases, and 4 bases lay in between. CDR1 and CDR2 from the germline V gene are SGHTA and FQGNSA. The CDR3 length is 11 residues. CDR3 nucleotides: TGTGCCAGCAGCTCGGACTACGAGCAGTACTTC. Translated: CASSSDYEQYF. Based on the CDR3 plus reference TRBV7-2 and TRBJ2-7, the full variable domain is GAGVSQSPSNKVTEKGKDVELRCDPISGHTALYWYRQSLGQGLEFLIYFQGNSAPDKSGLPSDRFSAERTGGSVSTLTIQRTQQEDSAVYLCASSSDYEQYFGPGTRLTVT.

This clonotype was observed at least ten times. The chain has TRBV5-6 and TRBJ1-2; tentative D call: TRBD1 (5 bases). The CDR3 covers 13 residues. Trimming pared 6 bases from V and 6 bases from J, leaving 15 bases between. Per germline, CDR1 SGHDT and CDR2 YYEEEE. CDR3 region: CASNPWGFNGYTF. CDR3 in DNA: TGTGCCAGCAATCCGTGGGGGTTCAATGGCTACACCTTC.

This clonotype was observed many times. The chain combines TRBV6-6 with TRBJ2-5; 7 nucleotides match TRBD1. The germline V gene has CDR1 MNHNY and CDR2 SVGAGI (reference sequence). The CDR3 covers 15 residues. V was pared by 0 bases and J by 3 bases, with 4 bases of the junction left unmatched. CDR3 sequence (DNA): TGTGCCAGCAGTTACTCTGGGACAGAAAAAGAGACCCAGTACTTC. Translated, it gives CASSYSGTEKETQYF.

This clonotype came up a few times. The chain recombines TRBV3-1 with TRBJ2-2; the D gene is possibly TRBD1 (5 bases). V was shortened by 4 bases and J by 3 bases, with 6 bases between the two germline ends. Germline lookup yields CDR1 LGHDT and CDR2 YNNKEL (reference sequence). The CDR3 runs to 13 residues. In DNA form, the CDR3 reads TGTGCCAGCAGCCTGACAGACACCGGGGAGCTGTTTTTT. This encodes CASSLTDTGELFF. The whole variable domain, filled in from reference TRBV3-1 and TRBJ2-2, reads DTAVSQTPKYLVTQMGNDKSIKCEQNLGHDTMYWYKQDSKKFLKIMFSYNNKELIINETVPNRFSPKSPDKAHLNLHINSLELGDSAVYFCASSLTDTGELFFGEGSRLTVL.

This clonotype was detected ten times or more. The gene calls are TRBV29-1 and TRBJ2-5; D is unresolved. V lost 4 bases and J lost 0, with 9 bases in between. Looked up from germline, CDR1 is SQVTM and CDR2 is ANQGSEA. This CDR3 is 13 amino acids long. The CDR3 nucleotides read TGCAGCGTTGTCAGGACGTACCAAGAGACCCAGTACTTC. Translated: CSVVRTYQETQYF.

This clonotype occurred many times. CDR3 in amino acids: CAISDPGQTSQPQHF. In nucleotides, the CDR3 is TGTGCCATCAGTGACCCCGGACAGACGAGTCAGCCCCAGCATTTT. V gene TRBV10-3 combines with J gene TRBJ1-5, with D perhaps TRBD1 (6 bases). The V gene lost 3 bases and the J gene lost 6 bases, with 15 bases spanning the gap. Germline V gene lookup returns CDR1 ENHRY and CDR2 SYGVKD. This CDR3 is built from 15 residues.

This clonotype appeared many times. The chain recombines TRBV3-1 with TRBJ1-1; the D is unclear. The CDR3 is made up of 14 amino acids. Germline V lookup: CDR1 LGHDT, CDR2 YNNKEL (reference sequence). V dropped 8 bases and J dropped 6 bases, with 19 bases sitting between them. The CDR3: CASGRGNEGAEAFF. The CDR3 DNA reads as TGTGCCAGCGGAAGAGGCAACGAAGGAGCTGAAGCTTTCTTT.

This clonotype is medium-sized. The chain links TRBV7-9 to TRBJ2-7; 7 bases align to TRBD2. The CDR3 consists of 15 residues. The junction had 8 bases not matched to a gene; V was cut back by 4 bases and J by 2 bases. CDR1 and CDR2 from the germline V gene are SEHNR and FQNEAQ (reference sequence). CDR3 in amino acids: CASSSRRAGAYEQYF. The CDR3 DNA sequence: TGTGCCAGCAGCTCTCGTAGGGCGGGAGCCTACGAGCAGTACTTC.

The chain couples TRBV19 to TRBJ2-6; tentative D call: TRBD2 (6 bases). Germline CDR1 reads LNHDA; CDR2 reads SQIVND (reference sequence). Trimming removed 5 bases at V and 0 bases at J, with 11 bases between. The CDR3 is 16 amino acids. CDR3 nucleotides: TGTGCCAGTAGTCGGCAGGGACTCTCTGGGGCCAACGTCCTGACTTTC. Translation gives CASSRQGLSGANVLTF.

By proportion, this clonotype is medium-sized. The V gene is TRBV9, the J gene TRBJ2-2; the D is unclear. CDR3 length: 12 residues. The germline gives CDR1 SGDLS, CDR2 YYNGEE. The V end lost 3 bases, the J end lost 2 bases, and 2 bases lay between the germline ends. CDR3 coding DNA: TGTGCCAGCAGCGGAAACACCGGGGAGCTGTTTTTT. Its protein product is CASSGNTGELFF.

Judged by abundance, this clonotype is medium-sized (0.01 to 0.1%). The rearrangement uses TRBV5-1 and TRBJ2-1, with 9 nucleotides matching TRBD2. The CDR3 contains 18 residues. Losses at the gene ends were 3 bases for V and 0 bases for J; bases not matched to a gene: 10. Germline CDR1 reads SGHRS; CDR2 reads YFSETQ. CDR3 in DNA: TGCGCCAGCAGCTCGGGACTAGCTCGAAGGAGCTCCTACAATGAGCAGTTCTTC. Its protein product is CASSSGLARRSSYNEQFF.

The table lists this clonotype with many counts. V usage is TRBV9 and J usage is TRBJ2-5; tentative D call: TRBD1 (6 bases). This CDR3 spans 14 amino acids. With 0 bases removed from V and 1 base from J, the gap between germline ends came to 7 bases. Germline assignment: CDR1 SGDLS and CDR2 YYNGEE. The CDR3 DNA reads as TGTGCCAGCAGCGTAGACAGGGCCCAAGAGACCCAGTACTTC. Amino acids: CASSVDRAQETQYF.

This clonotype was seen ten or more times. The gene calls are TRBV29-1 and TRBJ2-3; TRBD1 is a possible D gene (5 bases). Germline CDR1 reads SQVTM; CDR2 reads ANQGSEA. The CDR3 sequence is 14 residues long. Trimming removed 7 bases from V and 1 base from J, with 15 bases in between. Here the CDR3 DNA reads TGCAGCGCAAACCATCTAGGGGGCACAGATACGCAGTATTTT. Its protein is CSANHLGGTDTQYF.

This clonotype has ten or more counts. The CDR3 nucleotides are TGTGCCAGCAACACCTTAACGACGGGAGGCTACACCTTC. It codes for CASNTLTTGGYTF. The chain uses TRBV5-5 and TRBJ1-2; D not resolved. This CDR3 region has 13 residues. CDR1 SGHKS and CDR2 YYEKEE come from the germline V gene (reference sequence). Trimming cost V 6 bases and J 8 bases, with 17 bases left between them.

In its sample, this clonotype was seen a few times. The V gene is TRBV5-6, the J gene TRBJ1-2; D unclear. The V and J ends lost 2 bases and 7 bases respectively, with 9 bases between them. CDR3 length equals 12 residues. The germline gives CDR1 SGHDT, CDR2 YYEEEE. The CDR3 DNA follows: TGTGCCAGCAGCTTTATCGGCAGTGGCTACACCTTC. This encodes CASSFIGSGYTF.

The table lists this clonotype with many counts. The chain employs TRBV5-1 and TRBJ2-2; TRBD1 matches 9 bases. The V segment lost 3 bases and the J segment 4 bases; nucleotides outside the gene matches: 1. Germline CDR1 reads SGHRS; CDR2 reads YFSETQ. The CDR3 has 14 amino acids. The CDR3 sequence: CASSWGQGTGELFF. CDR3 coding DNA: TGCGCCAGCAGCTGGGGACAGGGCACCGGGGAGCTGTTTTTT. The whole variable domain, filled in from reference TRBV5-1 and TRBJ2-2, reads KAGVTQTPRYLIKTRGQQVTLSCSPISGHRSVSWYQQTPGQGLQFLFEYFSETQRNKGNFPGRFSGRQFSNSRSEMNVSTLELGDSALYLCASSWGQGTGELFFGEGSRLTVL.

This clonotype was counted between two and nine times. The genes are TRBV7-6 and TRBJ2-1, with TRBD2 matching over 15 bases. Unmatched junction bases numbered 5, after V lost 4 bases and J lost 7 bases. The CDR3 runs to 16 residues. Per germline, CDR1 SGHVS and CDR2 FNYEAQ. Here the CDR3 DNA reads TGTGCCAGCAGCTCTCGGACTAGCGGGAGGGTAAATGAGCAGTTCTTC. It codes for CASSSRTSGRVNEQFF.